Sequencing of this T cell receptor (beta chain) was carried out in a study of blood T cell repertoires in COVID-19. With 0 bases removed from V and 1 base from J, the gap between germline ends came to 8 bases. CDR1 MNHEY and CDR2 SVGAGI come from the germline V gene. This CDR3 comprises 15 residues. Profiled with immunoSEQ multiplex PCR; TCRdb holds only in-frame clones, not every one. The sample contains 100,000 to 150,000 clones, 60% to 85% of which appear only once. The receptor comes from a man between 65 and 79 years old with acute or convalescent COVID-19. The sample consisted of peripheral blood. The rearrangement joins TRBV6-5 to TRBJ2-3, with D possibly TRBD2 on 5 matching bases. The CDR3 DNA sequence: TGTGCCAGCAGTTACTCAGACTACCGCACAGATACGCAGTATTTT. It yields the protein CASSYSDYRTDTQYF.